This T cell receptor (beta chain) was observed in a study of tumor-infiltrating lymphocytes in primary liver carcinoma. Study context: The study enrolled male and female patients aged 30 to 69 years.

Alongside blood RNA obtained from unsorted whole blood, germline DNA was also extracted. An approximately 4-milliliter peripheral blood sample was collected before surgery. The V gene lost 1 base and the J gene lost 5 bases, with 16 bases spanning the gap. The CDR3 is 16 residues long. From germline, CDR1 is LGHNA and CDR2 YNFKEQ. A remark on this clonotype: The antigen remains undetermined.

Study-level points and caveats: Researchers found tumor-adjacent and tumor-blood pairs overlapped less than tumor region pairs. The study found a significantly higher top-250-clone fraction in tumors than in blood (p = 0.039).

Reverse transcription of approximately 500 ng total RNA with a constant-region primer produced TCR beta cDNA. Slightly modified ARM-PCR with three nested multiplex PCR rounds yielded TCR beta libraries. A C-beta reverse primer was combined with TRBV1-TRBV30 forward primers in the first two PCR rounds, and each round had around 11 cycles. MiXCR, run by TCRdb on the multiplex PCR reads, gives a single entry per CDR3 protein. The repertoire holds about 180,000 distinct CDR3 sequences, with around 60% as singletons. The chain uses TRBV4-2 and TRBJ2-3; D not resolved. The sample taken for sequencing was peripheral blood. The clonotype originates from a man between 35 and 55 years old with primary liver carcinoma and hepatitis B virus infection. The CDR3 protein is CASSQGAANKGDTQYF. The CDR3 nucleotides are TGTGCCAGCAGCCAAGGTGCGGCGAATAAAGGAGATACGCAGTATTTT.